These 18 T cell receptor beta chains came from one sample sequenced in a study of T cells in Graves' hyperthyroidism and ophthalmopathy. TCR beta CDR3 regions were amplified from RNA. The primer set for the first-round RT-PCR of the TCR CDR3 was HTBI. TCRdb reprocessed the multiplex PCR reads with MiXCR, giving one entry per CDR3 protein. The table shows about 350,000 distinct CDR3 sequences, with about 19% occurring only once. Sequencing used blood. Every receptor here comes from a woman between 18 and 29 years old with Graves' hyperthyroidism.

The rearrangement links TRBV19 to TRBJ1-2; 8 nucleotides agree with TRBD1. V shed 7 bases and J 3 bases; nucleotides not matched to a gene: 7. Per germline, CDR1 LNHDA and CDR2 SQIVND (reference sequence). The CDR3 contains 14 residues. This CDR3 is CASIRTGRDYGYTF. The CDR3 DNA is TGTGCCAGTATCCGGACAGGGCGTGACTATGGCTACACCTTC.

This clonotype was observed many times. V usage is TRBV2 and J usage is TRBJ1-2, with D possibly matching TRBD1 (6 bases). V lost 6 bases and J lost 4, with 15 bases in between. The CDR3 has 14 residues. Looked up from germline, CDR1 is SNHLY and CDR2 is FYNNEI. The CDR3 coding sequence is TGTGCCAGCAGGACCTTGAACAGGGTCTATGGCTACACCTTC. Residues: CASRTLNRVYGYTF.

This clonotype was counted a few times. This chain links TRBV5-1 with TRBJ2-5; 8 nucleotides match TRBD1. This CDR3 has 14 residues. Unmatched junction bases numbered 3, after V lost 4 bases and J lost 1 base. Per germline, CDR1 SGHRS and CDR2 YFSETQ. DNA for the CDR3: TGCGCCAGCAGCAAGGACAGGGCCCAAGAGACCCAGTACTTC. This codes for CASSKDRAQETQYF.

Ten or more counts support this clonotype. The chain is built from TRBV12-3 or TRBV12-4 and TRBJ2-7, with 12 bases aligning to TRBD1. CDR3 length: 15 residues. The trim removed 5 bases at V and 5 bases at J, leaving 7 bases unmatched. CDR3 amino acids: CASSLLGTGGDEQYF. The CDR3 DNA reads TGTGCCAGCAGTCTGCTTGGGACAGGGGGCGACGAGCAGTACTTC.

CDR3 amino acids: CASRKDRGDYGYTF. DNA of the CDR3: TGTGCCAGCAGGAAGGACAGGGGAGACTATGGCTACACCTTC. The J gene is TRBJ1-2, the V gene TRBV2, with 9 bases that match TRBD1. Germline V gene data show CDR1 as SNHLY and CDR2 as FYNNEI. V was clipped by 6 bases and J by 3 bases; unmatched bases: 5. This CDR3 is 14 amino acids long. Based on the CDR3 plus reference TRBV2 and TRBJ1-2, the full variable domain is EPEVTQTPSHQVTQMGQEVILRCVPISNHLYFYWYRQILGQKVEFLVSFYNNEISEKSEIFDDQFSVERPDGSNFTLKIRSTKLEDSAMYFCASRKDRGDYGYTFGSGTRLTVV.

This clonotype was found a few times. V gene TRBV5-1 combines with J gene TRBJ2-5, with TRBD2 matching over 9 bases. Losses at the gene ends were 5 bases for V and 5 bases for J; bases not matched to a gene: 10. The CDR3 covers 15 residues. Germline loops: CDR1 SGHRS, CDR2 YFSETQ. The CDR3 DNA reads TGCGCCAGCAGTCAGCTGCGCGGGAGGGGGGAGACCCAGTACTTC. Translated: CASSQLRGRGETQYF.

The CDR3 DNA sequence: TGTGCCAGCTCACCTGGGTCAGGGGGCCAAGAGACCCAGTACTTC. It yields the protein CASSPGSGGQETQYF. The chain carries TRBV18 and TRBJ2-5; 7 nucleotides agree with TRBD1. The CDR3 has 15 residues. The ends lost 3 bases at V and 1 base at J; junction bases unmatched: 5. Per germline, CDR1 KGHSH and CDR2 LQKENI.

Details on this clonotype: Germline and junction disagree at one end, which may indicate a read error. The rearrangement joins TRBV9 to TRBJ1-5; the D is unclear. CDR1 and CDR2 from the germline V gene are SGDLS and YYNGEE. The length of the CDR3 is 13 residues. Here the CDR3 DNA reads TGTGCCAGCAGCGTAGCGAGCTATCAGCCGCAGCATTTT. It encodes CASSVASYQPQHF.

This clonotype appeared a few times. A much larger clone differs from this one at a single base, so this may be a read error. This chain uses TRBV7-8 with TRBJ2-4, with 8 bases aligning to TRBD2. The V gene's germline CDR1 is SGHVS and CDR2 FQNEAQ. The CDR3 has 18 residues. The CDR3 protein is CASSFKAGASIAKNIKYF. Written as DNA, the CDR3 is TGTGCCAGCAGCTTTAAAGCGGGGGCATCAATAGCCAAAAACATTAAGTACTTC.

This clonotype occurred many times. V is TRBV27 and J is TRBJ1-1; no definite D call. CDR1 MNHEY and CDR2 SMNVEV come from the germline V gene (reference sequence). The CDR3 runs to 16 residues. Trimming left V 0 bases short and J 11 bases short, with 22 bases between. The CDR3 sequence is CASSLSFLLSESMAFF. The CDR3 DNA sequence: TGTGCCAGCAGTTTATCTTTTCTGCTTTCGGAATCAATGGCTTTCTTT.

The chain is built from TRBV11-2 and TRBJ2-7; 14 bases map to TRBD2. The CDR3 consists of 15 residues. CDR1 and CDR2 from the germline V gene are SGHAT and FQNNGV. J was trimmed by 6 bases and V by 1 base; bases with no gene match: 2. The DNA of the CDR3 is TGTGCCAGCAGCTTAGGAGGACTAGCGGGAGGCGAGCAGTACTTC. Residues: CASSLGGLAGGEQYF.

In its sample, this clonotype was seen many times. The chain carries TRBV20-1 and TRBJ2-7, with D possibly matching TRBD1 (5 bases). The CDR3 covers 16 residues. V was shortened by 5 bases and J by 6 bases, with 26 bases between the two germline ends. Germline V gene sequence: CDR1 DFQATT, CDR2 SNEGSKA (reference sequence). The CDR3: CSALPEDFRAPSEQYF. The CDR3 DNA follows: TGCAGTGCTCTACCCGAGGATTTCAGGGCTCCCTCCGAGCAGTACTTC.

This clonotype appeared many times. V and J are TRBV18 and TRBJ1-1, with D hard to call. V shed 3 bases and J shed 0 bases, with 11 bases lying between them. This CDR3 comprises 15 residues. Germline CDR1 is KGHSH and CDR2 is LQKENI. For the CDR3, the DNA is TGTGCCAGCTCACCCCGGGGTTTCATGAACACTGAAGCTTTCTTT. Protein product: CASSPRGFMNTEAFF.

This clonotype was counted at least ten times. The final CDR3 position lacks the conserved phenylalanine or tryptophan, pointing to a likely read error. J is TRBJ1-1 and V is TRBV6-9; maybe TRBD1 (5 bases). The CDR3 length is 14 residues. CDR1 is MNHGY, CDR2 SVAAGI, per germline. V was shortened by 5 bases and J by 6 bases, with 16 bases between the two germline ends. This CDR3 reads CASSTPGRLPEAFL. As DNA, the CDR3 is TGTGCCAGCAGTACCCCAGGGAGGCTTCCTGAAGCTTTCCTT.

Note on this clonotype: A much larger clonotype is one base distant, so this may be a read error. CDR3 bases: TGTGCCAGCGTCGAATGGTTGAACACTGAAGCTTTCTTT. It encodes CASVEWLNTEAFF. This chain connects TRBV25-1 to TRBJ1-1; D not resolved. Trimming stripped 8 bases from V and 0 bases from J, with 10 bases between. CDR3 length equals 13 residues. CDR1 is MGHDK, CDR2 SYGVNS, per germline.

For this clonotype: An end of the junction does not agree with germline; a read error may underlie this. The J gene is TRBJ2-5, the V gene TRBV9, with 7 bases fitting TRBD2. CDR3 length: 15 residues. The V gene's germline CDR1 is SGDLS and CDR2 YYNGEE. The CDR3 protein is CAISVEGGGMETQYF. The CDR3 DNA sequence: TGTGCCATCAGCGTGGAGGGCGGGGGTATGGAGACCCAGTACTTC.

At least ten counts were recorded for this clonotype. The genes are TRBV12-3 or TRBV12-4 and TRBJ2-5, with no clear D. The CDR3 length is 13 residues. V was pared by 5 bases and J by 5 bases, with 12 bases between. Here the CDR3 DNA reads TGTGCCAGCAGTCGCAGAGAGGTGGAGACCCAGTACTTC. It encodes CASSRREVETQYF.

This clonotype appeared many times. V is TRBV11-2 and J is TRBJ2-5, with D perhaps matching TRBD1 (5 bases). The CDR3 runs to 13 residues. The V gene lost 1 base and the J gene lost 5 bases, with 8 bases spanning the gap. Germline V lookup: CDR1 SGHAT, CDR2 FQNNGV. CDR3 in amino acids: CASSLGGPETQYF. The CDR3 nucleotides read TGTGCCAGCAGCTTAGGGGGCCCGGAGACCCAGTACTTC.